The 20 T cell receptor beta chains below all came from one sample that was sequenced in a study of long-term antiretroviral therapy in people with HIV. The assay, immunoSEQ v3.0, was run at survey level. Only in-frame clones appear in the TCRdb table, and some are missing; sequencing was by immunoSEQ multiplex PCR. The sample includes around 15,000 clones, approximately 94% seen only once; the top ten take roughly 4.2%. The sample was unsorted PBMCs, taken roughly 6.4 years after starting antiretroviral therapy. All receptors derive from a woman between 45 and 60 years old with HIV.

The chain has TRBV27 and TRBJ2-1; TRBD2 matches at 9 bases. The CDR3 runs to 16 residues. Germline CDR1 and CDR2: MNHEY and SMNVEV (reference sequence). V trimming: 7 bases; J trimming: 4 bases; junction bases outside the gene matches: 11. The CDR3 DNA reads TGTGCCAGCATCCCCTTAGCGGGAGTAGGGTACAATGAGCAGTTCTTC. As protein: CASIPLAGVGYNEQFF.

This chain links TRBV30 with TRBJ1-3; D possibly corresponds to TRBD1 (6 bases). V was shortened by 1 base and J by 4 bases, with 8 bases between the two germline ends. The CDR3 consists of 13 residues. Germline V gene sequence: CDR1 GTSNPN, CDR2 SVGIG (reference sequence). The DNA for the CDR3 is TGTGCCTGGAGTGGGGGGGCGGGAAACACCATATATTTT. The encoded protein is CAWSGGAGNTIYF.

V gene TRBV19 combines with J gene TRBJ1-1; D ambiguous. The germline CDR1 and CDR2 sequences are LNHDA and SQIVND (reference sequence). The CDR3 runs 13 residues. The V end was cut by 2 bases, the J end by 6 bases, with 10 bases between. The CDR3 protein is CASSISAAAEAFF. CDR3 DNA: TGTGCCAGTAGTATAAGTGCAGCTGCTGAAGCTTTCTTT.

The CDR3, as DNA: TGTGCCAGCAGCATGACAGGGGGCTCAGATACGCAGTATTTT. Amino acid sequence: CASSMTGGSDTQYF. The chain couples TRBV7-8 to TRBJ2-3; 10 nucleotides align to TRBD1. The germline CDR1 and CDR2 sequences are SGHVS and FQNEAQ. This CDR3 region has 14 residues. Trimming at V came to 5 bases and at J to 4 bases, leaving 3 bases not matched to a gene.

V is TRBV6-6 and J is TRBJ2-3; D unresolved. The V gene's germline CDR1 is MNHNY and CDR2 SVGAGI (reference sequence). This CDR3 contains 15 residues. Between the trimmed V and J ends, which lost 7 bases and 0 bases, there was a span of 14 bases. This CDR3 is CASTPRAPSTDTQYF. The CDR3 nucleotides read TGTGCCAGCACACCTAGGGCCCCTAGCACAGATACGCAGTATTTT.

The CDR3: CASSPYTSGGEKLFF. CDR3 sequence (DNA): TGTGCCAGTAGTCCCTACACCTCAGGGGGAGAAAAACTGTTTTTT. The chain uses TRBV19 and TRBJ1-4; TRBD1 aligns across 7 bases. Trimming cost V 5 bases and J 8 bases; bases outside gene matches: 11. Germline V gene lookup returns CDR1 LNHDA and CDR2 SQIVND (reference sequence). This CDR3 is built from 15 residues.

The J gene is TRBJ2-1, the V gene TRBV7-9; tentatively, D is TRBD2 (6 bases). Deletions cut 5 bases from V and 1 base from J, with 9 bases between. Germline V lookup: CDR1 SEHNR, CDR2 FQNEAQ (reference sequence). The CDR3 covers 14 residues. The CDR3 coding sequence is TGTGCCAGCAGCAGTAGCGGTTCCTACAATGAGCAGTTCTTC. This encodes CASSSSGSYNEQFF.

The rearrangement links TRBV11-2 to TRBJ1-1, with a tentative D call TRBD1 (5 bases). V shed 1 base and J shed 6 bases, with 12 bases lying between them. The CDR3 runs 14 residues. CDR1 is SGHAT, CDR2 FQNNGV, per germline. The CDR3 DNA reads TGTGCCAGCAGCTTAGTCGGGGGTAAGGCTGAAGCTTTCTTT. It codes for CASSLVGGKAEAFF.

V usage is TRBV7-2 and J usage is TRBJ1-2; perhaps TRBD1 as D (6 bases). This CDR3 is 13 amino acids long. The V gene lost 4 bases and the J gene lost 4 bases, with 10 bases spanning the gap. Germline lookup yields CDR1 SGHTA and CDR2 FQGNSA. CDR3 sequence (DNA): TGTGCCAGCAGCTCAAGGGACATCTATGGCTACACCTTC. Its translation: CASSSRDIYGYTF.

The chain carries TRBV9 and TRBJ2-5; maybe TRBD1 (5 bases). This CDR3 comprises 15 residues. V lost 3 bases and J lost 2, with 14 bases in between. CDR1 and CDR2 (germline): SGDLS, YYNGEE. CDR3 in amino acids: CASSARQSPQETQYF. The CDR3 DNA is TGTGCCAGCAGCGCCCGACAGTCTCCGCAAGAGACCCAGTACTTC.

V and J are TRBV19 and TRBJ2-2; D remains ambiguous. Trimming left V 8 bases short and J 0 bases short, with 7 bases between. Germline V CDR1 and CDR2: LNHDA, SQIVND (reference sequence). The length of the CDR3 is 13 residues. The CDR3 coding sequence is TGTGCCAGTTCGGCCCCGAACACCGGGGAGCTGTTTTTT. Protein product: CASSAPNTGELFF.

V usage is TRBV6-4 and J usage is TRBJ2-1; D tentatively fits TRBD1 or TRBD2 (5 bases each). Germline CDR1 and CDR2: MRHNA and SNTAGT. The CDR3 contains 14 residues. V shed 9 bases and J shed 5 bases, with 17 bases lying between them. The CDR3 sequence is CASRGEGTNNEQFF. For the CDR3, the DNA is TGTGCCAGTAGAGGCGAGGGGACCAACAATGAGCAGTTCTTC.

V gene TRBV6-1 combines with J gene TRBJ2-1, with D uncertain. The CDR3 is 14 residues long. Between the trimmed V and J ends, which lost 7 bases and 3 bases, there was a span of 13 bases. Germline V gene lookup returns CDR1 MNHNS and CDR2 SASEGT. In DNA form, the CDR3 reads TGTGCCAGCAAGATGACCCTGAACTACAATGAGCAGTTCTTC. Protein: CASKMTLNYNEQFF.

CDR3 nucleotides: TGCGCCAGCAGATGGACTAGCGGGAACACAGATACGCAGTATTTT. It encodes CASRWTSGNTDTQYF. This sequence joins TRBV5-1 and TRBJ2-3; 12 bases map to TRBD2. The junction had 3 bases not matched to a gene; V was cut back by 5 bases and J by 2 bases. The V gene's germline CDR1 is SGHRS and CDR2 YFSETQ. This CDR3 region has 15 residues.

The chain combines TRBV25-1 with TRBJ1-1; D gene unclear. Germline CDR1 is MGHDK and CDR2 is SYGVNS. V lost 4 bases and J 1 base, leaving 4 bases between the germline ends. CDR3 length: 12 residues. The CDR3 nucleotides are TGTGCCAGCAGTGTAGGGAACACTGAAGCTTTCTTT. It is translated as CASSVGNTEAFF.

The chain couples TRBV7-9 to TRBJ2-7; no definite D call. Between the trimmed V and J ends, which lost 5 bases and 4 bases, there was a span of 18 bases. The CDR3 contains 15 residues. The germline V gene has CDR1 SEHNR and CDR2 FQNEAQ (reference sequence). CDR3 DNA: TGTGCCAGCAGCCCACGGGCGGCCGGATTATACGAGCAGTACTTC. Translated: CASSPRAAGLYEQYF.

CDR3 sequence reads: CASSRERRETQYF. CDR3 DNA sequence: TGTGCCAGCAGCCGGGAACGGCGAGAGACCCAGTACTTC. This rearrangement joins TRBV21-1 to TRBJ2-5; the DNA was not used to check the table's D call, TRBD2. TRBV21-1 is assigned pseudogene status. The CDR3 runs to 13 residues.

V usage is TRBV7-3 and J usage is TRBJ2-1; D is possibly TRBD1 (6 bases). Trimming removed 4 bases at V and 8 bases at J, with 9 bases between. In germline, CDR1 is SGHTA, CDR2 FQGTGA. There are 12 residues in the CDR3. In nucleotides, the CDR3 is TGTGCCAGCAGCTCACAGGGCGATGAGCAGTTCTTC. Translated, it gives CASSSQGDEQFF.

This chain connects TRBV29-1 to TRBJ1-1; weak D call: TRBD1 (5 bases). Looked up from germline, CDR1 is SQVTM and CDR2 is ANQGSEA. The V end was cut by 0 bases, the J end by 10 bases, with 12 bases between. The CDR3 is 12 residues long. This CDR3 reads CSVEDQGPGAFF. CDR3 DNA sequence: TGCAGCGTTGAAGATCAGGGACCTGGAGCTTTCTTT.

The rearrangement links TRBV19 to TRBJ2-2, with D possibly being TRBD2 (6 bases). Looked up from germline, CDR1 is LNHDA and CDR2 is SQIVND (reference sequence). Trimming pared 1 base from V and 7 bases from J, leaving 13 bases between. This CDR3 has 15 residues. CDR3 sequence: CASSIGAGQDGELFF. The CDR3 coding sequence is TGTGCCAGTAGTATAGGGGCGGGGCAGGACGGGGAGCTGTTTTTT.